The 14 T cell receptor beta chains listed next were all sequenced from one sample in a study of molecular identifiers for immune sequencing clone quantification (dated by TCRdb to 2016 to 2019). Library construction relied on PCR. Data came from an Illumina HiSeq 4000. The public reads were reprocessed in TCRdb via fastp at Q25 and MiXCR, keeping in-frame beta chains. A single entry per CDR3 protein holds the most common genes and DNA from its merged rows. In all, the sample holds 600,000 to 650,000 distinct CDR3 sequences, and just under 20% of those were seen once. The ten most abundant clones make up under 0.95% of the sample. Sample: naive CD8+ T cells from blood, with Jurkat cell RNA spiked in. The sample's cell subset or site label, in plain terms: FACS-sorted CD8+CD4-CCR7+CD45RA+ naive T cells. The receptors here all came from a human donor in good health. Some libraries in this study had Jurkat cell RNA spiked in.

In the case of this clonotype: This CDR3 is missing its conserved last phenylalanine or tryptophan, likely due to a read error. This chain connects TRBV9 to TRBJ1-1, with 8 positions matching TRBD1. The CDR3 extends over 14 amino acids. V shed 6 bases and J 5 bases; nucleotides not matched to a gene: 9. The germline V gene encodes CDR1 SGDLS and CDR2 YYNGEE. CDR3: CASTRTGSVTEAFL. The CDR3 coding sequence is TGTGCCAGCACTAGGACAGGGAGCGTTACTGAAGCTTTCCTT.

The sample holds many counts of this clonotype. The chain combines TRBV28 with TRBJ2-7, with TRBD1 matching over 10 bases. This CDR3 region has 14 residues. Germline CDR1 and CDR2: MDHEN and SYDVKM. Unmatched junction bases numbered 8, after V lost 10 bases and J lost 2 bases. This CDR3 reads CATVGTGEPYEQYF. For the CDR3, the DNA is TGTGCCACCGTCGGGACAGGGGAGCCCTACGAGCAGTACTTC.

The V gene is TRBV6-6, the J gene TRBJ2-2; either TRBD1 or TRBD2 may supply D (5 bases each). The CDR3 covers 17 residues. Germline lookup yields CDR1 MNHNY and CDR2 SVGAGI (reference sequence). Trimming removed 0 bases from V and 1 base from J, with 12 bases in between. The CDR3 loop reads CASSYSFEGKNTGELFF. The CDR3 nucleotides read TGTGCCAGCAGTTACTCTTTCGAGGGGAAGAACACCGGGGAGCTGTTTTTT.

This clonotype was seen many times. CDR3: CASSPSLGRTEAFF. Here the CDR3 DNA reads TGTGCCAGCAGTCCATCGTTGGGTCGGACTGAAGCTTTCTTT. The chain employs TRBV12-3 or TRBV12-4 and TRBJ1-1; the D is unclear. The CDR3 runs 14 residues. V was shortened by 5 bases and J by 5 bases, with 15 bases between the two germline ends.

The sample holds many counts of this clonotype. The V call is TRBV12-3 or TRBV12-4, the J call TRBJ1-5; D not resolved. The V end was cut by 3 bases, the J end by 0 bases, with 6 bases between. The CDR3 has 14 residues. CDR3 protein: CASSFQYSNQPQHF. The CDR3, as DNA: TGTGCCAGCAGTTTTCAATATAGCAATCAGCCCCAGCATTTT.

The CDR3 reads CASSRDSGGAGNEQFF. The CDR3 coding sequence is TGCGCCAGCAGCCGAGATTCAGGGGGCGCGGGCAATGAGCAGTTCTTC. This chain joins TRBV4-3 and TRBJ2-1; 8 nucleotides align to TRBD1. From germline, CDR1 is LGHNA and CDR2 YSLEER. The CDR3 is 16 residues long. V was pared by 4 bases and J by 6 bases, with 11 bases of the junction left unmatched.

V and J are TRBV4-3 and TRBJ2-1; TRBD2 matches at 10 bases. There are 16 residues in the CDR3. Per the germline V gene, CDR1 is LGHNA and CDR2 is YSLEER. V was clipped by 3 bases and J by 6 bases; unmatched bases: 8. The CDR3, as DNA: TGCGCCAGCAGCCACACTAGCGGGGCGGCCTGCAATGAGCAGTTCTTC. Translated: CASSHTSGAACNEQFF.

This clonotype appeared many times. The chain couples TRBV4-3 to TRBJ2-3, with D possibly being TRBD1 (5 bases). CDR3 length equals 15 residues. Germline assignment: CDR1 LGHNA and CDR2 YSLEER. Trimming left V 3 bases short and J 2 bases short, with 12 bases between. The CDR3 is CASSQTRQSTDTQYF. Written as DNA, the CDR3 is TGCGCCAGCAGCCAGACGAGACAGTCCACAGATACGCAGTATTTT.

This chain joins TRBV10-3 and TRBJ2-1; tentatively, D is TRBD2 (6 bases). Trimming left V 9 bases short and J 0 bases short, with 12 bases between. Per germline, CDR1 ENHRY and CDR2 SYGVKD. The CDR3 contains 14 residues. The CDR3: CAIQRAPSYNEQFF. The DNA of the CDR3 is TGTGCCATTCAGCGGGCCCCCTCCTACAATGAGCAGTTCTTC.

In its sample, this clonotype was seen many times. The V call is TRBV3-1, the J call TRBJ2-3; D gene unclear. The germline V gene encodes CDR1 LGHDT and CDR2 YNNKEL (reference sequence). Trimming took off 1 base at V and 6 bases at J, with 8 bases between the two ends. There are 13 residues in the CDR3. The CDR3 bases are TGTGCCAGCAGCCAAGTGTCGTCTGATACGCAGTATTTT. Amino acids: CASSQVSSDTQYF.

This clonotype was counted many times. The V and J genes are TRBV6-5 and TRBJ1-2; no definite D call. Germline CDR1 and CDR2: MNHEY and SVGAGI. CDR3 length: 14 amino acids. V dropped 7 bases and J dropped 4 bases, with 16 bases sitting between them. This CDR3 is CASNKGGTGYGYTF. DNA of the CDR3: TGTGCCAGCAACAAGGGTGGCACGGGCTATGGCTACACCTTC.

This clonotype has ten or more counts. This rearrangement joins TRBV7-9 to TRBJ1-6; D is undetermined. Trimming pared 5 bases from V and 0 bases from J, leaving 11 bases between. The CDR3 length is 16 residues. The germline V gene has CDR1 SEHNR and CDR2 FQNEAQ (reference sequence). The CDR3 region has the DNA TGTGCCAGCAGCCAGATCCAGTTCTCCTATAATTCACCCCTCCACTTT. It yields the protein CASSQIQFSYNSPLHF. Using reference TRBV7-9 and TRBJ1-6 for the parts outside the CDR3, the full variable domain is DTGVSQNPRHKITKRGQNVTFRCDPISEHNRLYWYRQTLGQGPEFLTYFQNEAQLEKSRLLSDRFSAERPKGSFSTLEIQRTEQGDSAMYLCASSQIQFSYNSPLHFGNGTRLTVT.

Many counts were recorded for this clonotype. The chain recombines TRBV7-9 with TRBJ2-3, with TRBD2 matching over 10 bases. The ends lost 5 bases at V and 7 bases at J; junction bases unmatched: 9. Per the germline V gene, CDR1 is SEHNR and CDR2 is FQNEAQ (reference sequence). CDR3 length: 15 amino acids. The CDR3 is CASSPTGLAKHTQYF. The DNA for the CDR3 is TGTGCCAGCAGCCCCACGGGACTAGCGAAACATACGCAGTATTTT.

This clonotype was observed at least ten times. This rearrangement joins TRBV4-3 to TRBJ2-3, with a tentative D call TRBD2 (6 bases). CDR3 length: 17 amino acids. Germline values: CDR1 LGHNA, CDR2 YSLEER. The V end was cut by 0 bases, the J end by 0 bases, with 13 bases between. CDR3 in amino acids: CASSQDLRGGSTDTQYF. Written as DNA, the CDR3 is TGCGCCAGCAGCCAAGATCTTAGGGGAGGAAGCACAGATACGCAGTATTTT.